The TCR beta chain under discussion was sequenced for a study of control samples from healthy donors and cancer patients. Per germline, CDR1 SEHNR and CDR2 FQNEAQ (reference sequence). There are 16 residues in the CDR3. V lost 3 bases and J lost 2; bases outside the gene matches: 9. Only in-frame clones appear in the TCRdb table, and some are missing; sequencing was by immunoSEQ multiplex PCR. Of some 150,000 clones listed, approximately 94% are singletons. The chain is built from TRBV7-9 and TRBJ2-5; 7 bases are a match to TRBD1. This TCR came from a man between 60 and 75 years old with colorectal cancer. The sample was PBMCs. The DNA of the CDR3 is TGTGCCAGCAGCTTCCTGACAGGGACGGGGCAAGAGACCCAGTACTTC. The encoded protein is CASSFLTGTGQETQYF. The variable domain in full, completed from reference TRBV7-9 and TRBJ2-5, reads DTGVSQNPRHKITKRGQNVTFRCDPISEHNRLYWYRQTLGQGPEFLTYFQNEAQLEKSRLLSDRFSAERPKGSFSTLEIQRTEQGDSAMYLCASSFLTGTGQETQYFGPGTRLLVL.